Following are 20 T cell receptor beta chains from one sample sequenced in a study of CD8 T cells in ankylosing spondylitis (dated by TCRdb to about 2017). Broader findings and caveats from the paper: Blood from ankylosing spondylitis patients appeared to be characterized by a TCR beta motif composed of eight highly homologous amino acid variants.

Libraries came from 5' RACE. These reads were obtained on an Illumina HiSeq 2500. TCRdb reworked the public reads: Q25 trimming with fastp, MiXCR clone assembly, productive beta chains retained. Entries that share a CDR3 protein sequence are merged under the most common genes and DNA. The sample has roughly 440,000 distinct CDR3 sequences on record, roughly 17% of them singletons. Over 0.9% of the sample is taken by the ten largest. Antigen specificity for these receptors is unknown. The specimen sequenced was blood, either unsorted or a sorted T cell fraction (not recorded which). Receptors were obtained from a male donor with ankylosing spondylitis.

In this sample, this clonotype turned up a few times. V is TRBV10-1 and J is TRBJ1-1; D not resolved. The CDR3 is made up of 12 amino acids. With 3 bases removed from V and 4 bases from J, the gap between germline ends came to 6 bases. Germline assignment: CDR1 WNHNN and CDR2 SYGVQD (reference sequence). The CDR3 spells CASSDRGTEAFF. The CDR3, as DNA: TGCGCCAGCAGTGATCGAGGCACTGAAGCTTTCTTT.

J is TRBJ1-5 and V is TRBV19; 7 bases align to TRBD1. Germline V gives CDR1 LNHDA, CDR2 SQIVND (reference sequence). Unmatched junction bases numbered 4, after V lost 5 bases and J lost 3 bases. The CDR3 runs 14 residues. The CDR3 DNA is TGTGCCAGTAGTGGAGACAGGGTCAATCAGCCCCAGCATTTT. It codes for CASSGDRVNQPQHF.

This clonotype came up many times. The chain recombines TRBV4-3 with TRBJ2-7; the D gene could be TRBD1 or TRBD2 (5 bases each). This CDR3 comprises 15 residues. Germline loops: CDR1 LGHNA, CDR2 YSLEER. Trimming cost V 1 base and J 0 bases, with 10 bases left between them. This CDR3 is CASSQGAGSSYEQYF. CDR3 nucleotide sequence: TGCGCCAGCAGCCAAGGAGCAGGGAGCTCCTACGAGCAGTACTTC.

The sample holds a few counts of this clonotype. The CDR3 region is CASSPVRDRVYEQYF. CDR3 DNA sequence: TGCGCCAGCAGCCCGGTACGGGACAGGGTCTACGAGCAGTACTTC. The chain uses TRBV5-1 and TRBJ2-7; TRBD1 agrees at 9 bases. V lost 4 bases to trimming and J lost 3 bases; unmatched junction nucleotides: 8. CDR1 is SGHRS and CDR2 is YFSETQ in the germline V gene. CDR3 length: 15 amino acids.

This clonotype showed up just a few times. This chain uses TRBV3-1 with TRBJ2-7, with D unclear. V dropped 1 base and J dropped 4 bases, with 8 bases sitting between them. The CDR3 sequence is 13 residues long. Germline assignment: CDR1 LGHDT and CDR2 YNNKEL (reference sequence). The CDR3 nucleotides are TGTGCCAGCAGCCAAGTTTCCGGGTACGAGCAGTACTTC. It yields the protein CASSQVSGYEQYF.

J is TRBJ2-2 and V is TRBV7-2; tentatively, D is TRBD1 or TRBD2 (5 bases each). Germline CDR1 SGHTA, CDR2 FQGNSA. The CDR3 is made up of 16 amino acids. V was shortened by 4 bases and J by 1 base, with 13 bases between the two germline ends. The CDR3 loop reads CASSSSGTRNTGELFF. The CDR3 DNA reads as TGTGCCAGCAGCTCATCCGGGACGAGGAACACCGGGGAGCTGTTTTTT.

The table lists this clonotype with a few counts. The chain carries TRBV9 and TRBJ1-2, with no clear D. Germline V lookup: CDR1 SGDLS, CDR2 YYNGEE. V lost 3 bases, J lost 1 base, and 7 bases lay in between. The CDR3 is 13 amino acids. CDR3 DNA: TGTGCCAGCAGCGGCCAGAGTAACTATGGCTACACCTTC. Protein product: CASSGQSNYGYTF.

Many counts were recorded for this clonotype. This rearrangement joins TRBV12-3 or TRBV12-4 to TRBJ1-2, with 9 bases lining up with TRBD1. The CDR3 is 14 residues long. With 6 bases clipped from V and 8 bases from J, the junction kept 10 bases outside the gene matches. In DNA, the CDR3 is TGTGCCAGCAGGCTGCAACAGGGGGCGCGGGGCTACACCTTC. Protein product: CASRLQQGARGYTF.

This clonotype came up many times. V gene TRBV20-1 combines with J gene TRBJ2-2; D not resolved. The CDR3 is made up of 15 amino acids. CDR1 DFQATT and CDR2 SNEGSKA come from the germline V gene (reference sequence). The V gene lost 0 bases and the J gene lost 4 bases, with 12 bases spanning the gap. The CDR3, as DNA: TGCAGTGCTAGAGAGGGCGGAACCACCACCGGGGAGCTGTTTTTT. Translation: CSAREGGTTTGELFF.

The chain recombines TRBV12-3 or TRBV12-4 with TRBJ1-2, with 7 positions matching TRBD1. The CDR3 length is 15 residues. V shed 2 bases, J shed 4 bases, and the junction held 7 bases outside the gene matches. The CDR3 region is CASSLRAGGGYGYTF. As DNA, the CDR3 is TGTGCCAGCAGTTTACGGGCAGGGGGAGGCTATGGCTACACCTTC.

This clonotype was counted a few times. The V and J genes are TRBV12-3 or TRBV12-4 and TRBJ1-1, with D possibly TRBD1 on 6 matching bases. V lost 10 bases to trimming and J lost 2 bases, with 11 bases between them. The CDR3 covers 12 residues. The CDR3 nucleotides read TGTGCCACCGGACAGAGCAACACTGAAGCTTTCTTT. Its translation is CATGQSNTEAFF.

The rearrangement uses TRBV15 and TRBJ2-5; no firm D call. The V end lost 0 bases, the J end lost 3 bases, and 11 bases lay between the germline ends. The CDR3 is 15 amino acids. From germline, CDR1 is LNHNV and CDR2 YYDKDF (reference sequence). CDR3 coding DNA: TGTGCCACCAGCAGAGATCGGCAGGTTAAAGAGACCCAGTACTTC. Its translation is CATSRDRQVKETQYF.

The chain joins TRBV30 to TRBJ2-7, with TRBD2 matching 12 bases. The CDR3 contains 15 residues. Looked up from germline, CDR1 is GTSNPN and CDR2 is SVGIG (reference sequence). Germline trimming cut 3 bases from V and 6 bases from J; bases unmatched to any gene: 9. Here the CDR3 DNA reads TGTGCCTGGAGGAATCCTAGCGGGAGGGTCCCCGAGCAGTACTTC. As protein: CAWRNPSGRVPEQYF.

Written as DNA, the CDR3 is TGTGCCAGCACCCCGGGAGGGCACCACTCTGGAAACACCATATATTTT. Amino acids: CASTPGGHHSGNTIYF. The chain joins TRBV28 to TRBJ1-3; unclear D gene. CDR3 size: 16 residues. Germline V CDR1 and CDR2: MDHEN, SYDVKM. The germline V and J ends were trimmed by 7 bases and 0 bases, with 16 bases remaining between them.

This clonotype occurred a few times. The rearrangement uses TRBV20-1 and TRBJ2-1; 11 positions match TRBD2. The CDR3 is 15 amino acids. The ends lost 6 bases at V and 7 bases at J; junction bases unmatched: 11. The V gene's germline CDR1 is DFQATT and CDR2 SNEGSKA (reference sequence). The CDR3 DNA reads TGCAGTGCCGGAATAGCGGGAGGGCCTTGGAATGAGCAGTTCTTC. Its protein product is CSAGIAGGPWNEQFF.

The CDR3 is CASSLSRGVTNTEAFF. The DNA for the CDR3 is TGTGCCAGCAGTTTATCTAGGGGGGTAACGAACACTGAAGCTTTCTTT. J is TRBJ1-1 and V is TRBV27; TRBD1 might be the D (6 bases). CDR3 length equals 16 residues. Germline lookup yields CDR1 MNHEY and CDR2 SMNVEV (reference sequence). V shed 0 bases and J shed 1 base, with 12 bases lying between them.

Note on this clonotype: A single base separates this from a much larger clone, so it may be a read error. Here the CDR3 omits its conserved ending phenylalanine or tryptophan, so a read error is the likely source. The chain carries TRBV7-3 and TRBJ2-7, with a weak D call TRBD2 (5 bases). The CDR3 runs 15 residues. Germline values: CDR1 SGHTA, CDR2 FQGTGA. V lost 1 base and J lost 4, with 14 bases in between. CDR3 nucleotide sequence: TGTGCCAGCAGCTTAAAAGTTGGAGGCCCTTACGAGCAGTACCTC. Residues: CASSLKVGGPYEQYL.

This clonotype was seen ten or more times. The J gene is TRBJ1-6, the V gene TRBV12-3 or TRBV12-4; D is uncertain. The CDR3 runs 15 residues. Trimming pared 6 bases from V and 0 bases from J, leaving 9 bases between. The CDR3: CASSLSSSYNSPLHF. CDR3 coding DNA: TGTGCCAGCAGCCTGAGTAGCTCCTATAATTCACCCCTCCACTTT.

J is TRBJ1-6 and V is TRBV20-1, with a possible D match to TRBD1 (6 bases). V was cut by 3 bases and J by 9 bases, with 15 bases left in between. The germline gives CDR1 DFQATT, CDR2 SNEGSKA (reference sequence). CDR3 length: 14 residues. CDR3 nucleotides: TGCAGTGCTAGCACAGGGCAAGTGGGTTCACCCCTCCACTTT. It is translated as CSASTGQVGSPLHF.

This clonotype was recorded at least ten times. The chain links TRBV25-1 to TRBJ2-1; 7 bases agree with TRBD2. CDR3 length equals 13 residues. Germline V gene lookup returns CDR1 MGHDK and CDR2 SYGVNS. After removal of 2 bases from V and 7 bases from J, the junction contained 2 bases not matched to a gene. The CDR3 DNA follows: TGTGCCAGCAGTGAACCACTAGCGAATGAGCAGTTCTTC. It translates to CASSEPLANEQFF. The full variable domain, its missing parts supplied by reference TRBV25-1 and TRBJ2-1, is EADIYQTPRYLVIGTGKKITLECSQTMGHDKMYWYQQDPGMELHLIHYSYGVNSTEKGDLSSESTVSRIRTEHFPLTLESARPSHTSQYLCASSEPLANEQFFGPGTRLTVL.